The 2 T cell receptor beta chains presented below share a single source sample, sequenced in a study of T cell responses to AZD1222 COVID-19 vaccine. Clones were read by immunoSEQ multiplex PCR, and TCRdb kept only the in-frame ones, dropping some. The sample includes roughly 93,000 clones, approximately 89% of them seen just once. The source material was peripheral blood, sampled 28 days after the second AZD1222 dose. All receptors derive from an adult who received the AZD1222 COVID-19 vaccine.

On this clone itself: An end of the junction does not agree with germline; a read error may underlie this. V and J are TRBV30 and TRBJ1-2, with TRBD1 matching 9 bases. The CDR3 sequence is 12 residues long. Germline lookup yields CDR1 GTSNPN and CDR2 SVGIG (reference sequence). The CDR3 DNA is TGTGCCTGGAGTGTACAGGGGGCGTTCAAGTACTTC. Its protein product is CAWSVQGAFKYF.

The chain joins TRBV9 to TRBJ1-1; no firm D call. Germline CDR1 reads SGDLS; CDR2 reads YYNGEE. This CDR3 contains 14 residues. Trimming removed 0 bases at V and 1 base at J, with 7 bases between. DNA of the CDR3: TGTGCCAGCAGCGTAGGTGCAGGGAACACTGAAGCTTTCTTT. Amino acid sequence: CASSVGAGNTEAFF.